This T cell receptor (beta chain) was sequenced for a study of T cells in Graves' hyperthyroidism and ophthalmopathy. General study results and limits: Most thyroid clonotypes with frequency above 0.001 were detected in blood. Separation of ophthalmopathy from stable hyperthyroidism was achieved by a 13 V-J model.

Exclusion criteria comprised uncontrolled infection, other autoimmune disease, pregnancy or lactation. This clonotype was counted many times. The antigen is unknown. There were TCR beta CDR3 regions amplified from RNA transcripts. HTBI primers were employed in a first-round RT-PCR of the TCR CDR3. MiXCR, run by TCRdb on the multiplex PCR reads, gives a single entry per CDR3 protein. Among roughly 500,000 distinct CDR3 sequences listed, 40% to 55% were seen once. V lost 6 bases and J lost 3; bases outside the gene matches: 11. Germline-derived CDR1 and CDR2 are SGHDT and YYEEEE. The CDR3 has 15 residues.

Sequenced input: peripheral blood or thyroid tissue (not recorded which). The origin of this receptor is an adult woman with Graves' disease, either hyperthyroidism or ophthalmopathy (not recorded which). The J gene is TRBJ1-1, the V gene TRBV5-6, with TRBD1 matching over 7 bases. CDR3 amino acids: CASTYIRQGYTEAFF. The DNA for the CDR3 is TGTGCCAGCACCTATATACGACAGGGTTACACTGAAGCTTTCTTT.